Each of the 22 T cell receptor beta chains below was sequenced from the same sample in a study of T-cell memory formation after mild COVID-19. Via MiXCR, TCRdb re-called the 5' RACE reads, giving one row per CDR3 protein. The repertoire includes approximately 290,000 distinct CDR3 sequences, roughly 8.2% of them detected once, and roughly 23% sits in the top ten. The source material was PBMCs or a T cell subset sorted from them (not recorded which). The source is a man aged 18 to 29 who had mild COVID-19 (a few samples of this study predate the infection). Cell type and time point are not known.

The rearrangement links TRBV18 to TRBJ2-4; D perhaps matches TRBD1 (5 bases). The CDR3 runs 13 residues. V was shortened by 6 bases and J by 0 bases, with 6 bases between the two germline ends. Germline V gene sequence: CDR1 KGHSH, CDR2 LQKENI. CDR3 region: CASSQGAKNIQYF. Written as DNA, the CDR3 is TGTGCCAGCTCCCAGGGAGCCAAAAACATTCAGTACTTC.

This clonotype was detected only a few times. The chain is built from TRBV5-5 and TRBJ2-7; D not resolved. Germline lookup yields CDR1 SGHKS and CDR2 YYEKEE (reference sequence). This CDR3 comprises 15 residues. Between the trimmed V and J ends, which lost 1 base and 2 bases, there was a span of 13 bases. This CDR3 reads CASSLLGISAYEQYF. The CDR3 nucleotides are TGTGCCAGCAGCTTGTTGGGGATTTCGGCCTACGAGCAGTACTTC.

The V and J genes are TRBV20-1 and TRBJ1-1, with TRBD1 matching over 7 bases. Germline CDR1 is DFQATT and CDR2 is SNEGSKA (reference sequence). V lost 6 bases to trimming and J lost 1 base; unmatched junction nucleotides: 11. The CDR3 length is 15 residues. The chain's CDR3 is CSARQGRRENTEAFF. CDR3 coding DNA: TGCAGTGCCCGACAGGGTAGGAGGGAGAACACTGAAGCTTTCTTT.

This clonotype was counted ten times or more. The chain combines TRBV7-2 with TRBJ1-1; D not resolved. The V and J ends lost 3 bases and 4 bases respectively, with 9 bases between them. The length of the CDR3 is 13 residues. Germline V lookup: CDR1 SGHTA, CDR2 FQGNSA. This CDR3 is CASSFGTATEAFF. The DNA of the CDR3 is TGTGCCAGCAGCTTCGGTACCGCCACTGAAGCTTTCTTT.

This clonotype was observed many times. V and J are TRBV5-1 and TRBJ2-3, with 13 bases fitting TRBD2. Germline V gene sequence: CDR1 SGHRS, CDR2 YFSETQ. CDR3 length equals 20 residues. Trimming took 4 bases from V and 0 from J; bases not matched to a gene: 14. DNA of the CDR3: TGCGCCAGCAGCCCTTTACAGACTAGCGGGGGGATCGATAGCACAGATACGCAGTATTTT. Protein product: CASSPLQTSGGIDSTDTQYF.

This clonotype showed up just a few times. V is TRBV27 and J is TRBJ1-2; D may be TRBD1 (6 bases). This CDR3 is 14 amino acids long. V dropped 5 bases and J dropped 5 bases, with 15 bases sitting between them. Per germline, CDR1 MNHEY and CDR2 SMNVEV (reference sequence). CDR3 residues: CASSLTGLGYGYTF. CDR3 nucleotide sequence: TGTGCCAGCAGTCTTACAGGGCTAGGGTATGGCTACACCTTC.

The gene calls are TRBV20-1 and TRBJ2-3; a weak D match, TRBD2 (5 bases). The germline V and J ends were trimmed by 0 bases and 0 bases, with 10 bases remaining between them. Germline V gives CDR1 DFQATT, CDR2 SNEGSKA (reference sequence). CDR3 size: 15 residues. The CDR3 bases are TGCAGTGCTAGAGACGCGCGGACTAGCACAGATACGCAGTATTTT. It is translated as CSARDARTSTDTQYF.

This clonotype was found a few times. The CDR3 DNA reads TGTGCCAGCAGTAGGACCGGCGGGACAATTTCCGGGGAGCTGTTTTTT. Its protein is CASSRTGGTISGELFF. The chain joins TRBV6-2 or TRBV6-3 to TRBJ2-2, with D perhaps given as TRBD1 or TRBD2 (6 bases each). The CDR3 spans 16 residues. CDR1 and CDR2 from the germline V gene are MNHEY and SVGEGT. Trimming removed 5 bases from V and 6 bases from J, with 19 bases in between.

This clonotype was seen ten or more times. The chain links TRBV20-1 to TRBJ1-2; D remains unclear. This CDR3 contains 12 residues. The ends were cut back, 0 bases at V and 8 bases at J, with 10 bases in the middle. Germline assignment: CDR1 DFQATT and CDR2 SNEGSKA (reference sequence). The DNA of the CDR3 is TGCAGTGCTAGAGATGCCACCAGGGGCTACACCTTC. Its protein is CSARDATRGYTF.

This clonotype was found many times. CDR3 sequence: CASSLRDTKTQYF. CDR3 nucleotides: TGTGCCAGCAGCCTCAGGGACACAAAGACCCAGTACTTC. The chain employs TRBV7-8 and TRBJ2-5, with D tentatively TRBD1 (6 bases). The CDR3 has 13 residues. The germline V gene has CDR1 SGHVS and CDR2 FQNEAQ. Trimming removed 5 bases at V and 6 bases at J, with 13 bases between. Looking up the rest from reference TRBV7-8 and TRBJ2-5 gives the full variable domain: GAGVSQSPRYKVAKRGQDVALRCDPISGHVSLFWYQQALGQGPEFLTYFQNEAQLDKSGLPSDRFFAERPEGSVSTLKIQRTQQEDSAVYLCASSLRDTKTQYFGPGTRLLVL.

The CDR3 nucleotides are TGCAGTGCTAGAGTGGGGGGGGGTACTGAAGCTTTCTTT. As protein: CSARVGGGTEAFF. J is TRBJ1-1 and V is TRBV20-1; the D gene is possibly TRBD1 (5 bases). In germline, CDR1 is DFQATT, CDR2 SNEGSKA (reference sequence). The CDR3 is 13 amino acids. V was pared by 1 base and J by 5 bases, with 11 bases between.

With regard to this clonotype: A read error may explain this, as a much larger clone is one base away. The chain combines TRBV7-8 with TRBJ1-1; D is unclear. The germline V gene has CDR1 SGHVS and CDR2 FQNEAQ. The CDR3 is 13 amino acids. The V end lost 1 base, the J end lost 1 base, and 4 bases lay between the germline ends. The CDR3 loop reads CASSLVPNTEAFF. CDR3 bases: TGTGCCAGCAGCTTAGTCCCGAACACTGAAGCTTTCTTT.

This clonotype came up many times. V gene TRBV12-3 or TRBV12-4 combines with J gene TRBJ2-3; D is uncertain. The CDR3 runs to 13 residues. V lost 6 bases to trimming and J lost 6 bases, with 13 bases between them. The CDR3 sequence: CASSFGLADTQYF. The CDR3, as DNA: TGTGCCAGCAGCTTCGGGCTTGCGGATACGCAGTATTTT.

This clonotype was picked up a small number of times. This sequence joins TRBV5-1 and TRBJ2-1, with a weak D call TRBD2 (7 bases). Germline V gives CDR1 SGHRS, CDR2 YFSETQ. V was shortened by 4 bases and J by 6 bases, with 17 bases between the two germline ends. CDR3 length: 15 residues. As DNA, the CDR3 is TGCGCCAGCAGCATTGGTGGGGGGGCACGCAATGAGCAGTTCTTC. Protein product: CASSIGGGARNEQFF.

This clonotype was seen many times. This sequence joins TRBV9 and TRBJ2-1; 7 bases are a match to TRBD1. V gave up 0 bases and J gave up 4 bases; unmatched junction bases: 1. The CDR3 runs to 14 residues. CDR1 is SGDLS, CDR2 YYNGEE, per germline. CDR3 in amino acids: CASSVVGQYNEQFF. CDR3 in DNA: TGTGCCAGCAGCGTAGTGGGACAGTACAATGAGCAGTTCTTC.

This clonotype was seen a few times. V is TRBV4-1 and J is TRBJ2-3; 7 bases fit TRBD1. V trimming: 3 bases; J trimming: 5 bases; junction bases outside the gene matches: 8. The CDR3 is 15 residues long. Germline V lookup: CDR1 MGHRA, CDR2 YSYEKL. The CDR3 region is CASSHHGTVIDTQYF. CDR3 nucleotide sequence: TGCGCCAGCAGCCACCACGGGACAGTCATAGATACGCAGTATTTT.

This clonotype showed up just a few times. This chain connects TRBV5-1 to TRBJ2-3; 10 bases are shared with TRBD2. The J segment lost 8 bases and the V segment lost 1 base, leaving 7 bases of the junction unmatched. CDR1 is SGHRS, CDR2 YFSETQ, per germline. This CDR3 has 15 amino acids. The CDR3: CASSLSGGADITQYF. The CDR3 bases are TGCGCCAGCAGCTTGAGCGGGGGGGCCGATATTACGCAGTATTTT.

This clonotype turned up a few times. The CDR3 protein is CASSPRLDSGNTIYF. As DNA, the CDR3 is TGCGCCAGCAGCCCCCGATTGGATTCTGGAAACACCATATATTTT. This chain links TRBV5-1 with TRBJ1-3; D is unresolved. CDR3 length equals 15 residues. The germline CDR1 and CDR2 sequences are SGHRS and YFSETQ. V lost 4 bases and J 1 base, leaving 12 bases between the germline ends.

This clonotype was counted ten times or more. V and J are TRBV12-3 or TRBV12-4 and TRBJ2-3, with D uncertain. This CDR3 is 11 amino acids long. The V and J ends lost 7 bases and 9 bases respectively, with 11 bases between them. The CDR3 DNA reads as TGTGCCAGCATGGCTAGGGCGACGCAGTATTTT. Residues: CASMARATQYF.

The chain recombines TRBV5-6 with TRBJ2-3; a weak D match, TRBD2 (5 bases). V shed 0 bases and J shed 5 bases, with 10 bases lying between them. The CDR3 totals 14 residues. Germline CDR1 reads SGHDT; CDR2 reads YYEEEE. The DNA of the CDR3 is TGTGCCAGCAGCTTGGTCCCCCGGGGAGATACGCAGTATTTT. The encoded protein is CASSLVPRGDTQYF.

This clonotype was seen ten or more times. The chain links TRBV4-3 to TRBJ1-6, with unresolved D. Trimming left V 0 bases short and J 7 bases short, with 4 bases between. Germline V gene lookup returns CDR1 LGHNA and CDR2 YSLEER. There are 13 residues in the CDR3. The CDR3 loop is CASSQETNSPLHF. CDR3 nucleotides: TGCGCCAGCAGCCAAGAAACGAATTCACCCCTCCACTTT.

This clonotype has ten or more counts. The gene calls are TRBV6-2 or TRBV6-3 and TRBJ2-1, with a weak D call TRBD2 (5 bases). The CDR3 loop spans 13 amino acids. CDR1 MNHEY and CDR2 SVGEGT come from the germline V gene. V lost 6 bases and J 8 bases, leaving 14 bases between the germline ends. The CDR3 nucleotides read TGTGCCAGCAGGCGGACTCACTTCGATGAGCAGTTCTTC. It is translated as CASRRTHFDEQFF.